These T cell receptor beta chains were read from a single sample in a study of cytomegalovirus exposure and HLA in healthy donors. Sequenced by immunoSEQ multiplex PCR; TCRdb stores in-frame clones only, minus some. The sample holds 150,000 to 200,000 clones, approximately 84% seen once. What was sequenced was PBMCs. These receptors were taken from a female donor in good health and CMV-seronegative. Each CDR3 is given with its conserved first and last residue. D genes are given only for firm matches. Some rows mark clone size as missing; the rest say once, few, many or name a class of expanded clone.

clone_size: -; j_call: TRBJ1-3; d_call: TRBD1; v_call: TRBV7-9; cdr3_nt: TGTGCCAGCAGGTCCGGGACAGGGTCTGGAAACACCATATATTTT; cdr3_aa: CASRSGTGSGNTIYF
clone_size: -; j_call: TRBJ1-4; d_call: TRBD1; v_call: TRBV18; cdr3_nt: TGTGCCAGCTCACCACGTTTCACAGGGGGTACAACTAATGAAAAACTGTTTTTT; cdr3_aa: CASSPRFTGGTTNEKLFF
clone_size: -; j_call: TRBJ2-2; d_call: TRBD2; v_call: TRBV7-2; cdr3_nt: TGTGCCAGCAGCCGGACTAGCGGGGGGCTCAACACCGGGGAGCTGTTTTTT; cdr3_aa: CASSRTSGGLNTGELFF
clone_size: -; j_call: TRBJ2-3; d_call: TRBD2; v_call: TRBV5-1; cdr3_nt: TGCGCCAGCAGCTTGGGATCTAGCGGGGGGGCCGGGGATACGCAGTATTTT; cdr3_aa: CASSLGSSGGAGDTQYF
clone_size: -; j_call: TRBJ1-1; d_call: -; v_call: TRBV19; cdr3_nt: TGTGCCAGTAACTTCAGGGGCCTTGAAGCTTTCTTT; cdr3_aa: CASNFRGLEAFF
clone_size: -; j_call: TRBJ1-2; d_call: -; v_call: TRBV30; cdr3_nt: TGTGCCTGGAGTGTACGGTGGGGGGTCTCCTATGGCTACACCTTC; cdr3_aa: CAWSVRWGVSYGYTF
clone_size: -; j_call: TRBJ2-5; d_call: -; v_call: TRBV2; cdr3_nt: TGTGCCAGCAGTGGGGAGCTGGGTGAGACCCAGTACTTC; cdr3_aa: CASSGELGETQYF
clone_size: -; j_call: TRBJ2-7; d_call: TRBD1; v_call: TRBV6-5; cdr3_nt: TGTGCCAGCAGTCCCGGGACAGCCGGGTACGAGCAGTACTTC; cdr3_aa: CASSPGTAGYEQYF
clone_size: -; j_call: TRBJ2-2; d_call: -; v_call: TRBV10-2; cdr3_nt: TGCGCCAGCCGGGATAGGAACACCGGGGAGCTGTTTTTT; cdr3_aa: CASRDRNTGELFF
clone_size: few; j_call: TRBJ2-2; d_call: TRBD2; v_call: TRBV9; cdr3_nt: TGTGCCAGCAGCGTGGGACTAGCGGGAGTTACCGGGGAGCTGTTTTTT; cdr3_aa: CASSVGLAGVTGELFF
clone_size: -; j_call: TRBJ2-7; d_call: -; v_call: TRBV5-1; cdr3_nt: TGCGCCAGCAGCTTGCTATTGGACAGCACCTACGAGCAGTACTTC; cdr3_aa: CASSLLLDSTYEQYF
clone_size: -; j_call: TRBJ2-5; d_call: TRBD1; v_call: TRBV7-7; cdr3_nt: TGTGCCAGCAGCCCCGGGACAGCTTATGGGACCCAGTACTTC; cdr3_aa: CASSPGTAYGTQYF
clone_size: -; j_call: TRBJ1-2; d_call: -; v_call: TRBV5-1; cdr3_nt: TGCGCCAGCAGCTTGTTACCGGGTAGCGACTATGGCTACACCTTC; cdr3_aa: CASSLLPGSDYGYTF
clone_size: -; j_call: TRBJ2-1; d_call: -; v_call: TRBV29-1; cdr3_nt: TGCAGCGTTTACCGAGGCGAGCAGTTCTTC; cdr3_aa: CSVYRGEQFF
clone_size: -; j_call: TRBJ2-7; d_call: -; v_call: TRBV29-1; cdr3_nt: TGCAGCGTTGAAATCGGGTTCGAGCAGTACTTC; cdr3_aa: CSVEIGFEQYF
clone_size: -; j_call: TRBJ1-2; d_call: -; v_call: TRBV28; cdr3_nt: TGTGCCAGCAGTGGGGGGGCAGGTGAATCCCATGGCTACACCTTC; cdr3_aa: CASSGGAGESHGYTF
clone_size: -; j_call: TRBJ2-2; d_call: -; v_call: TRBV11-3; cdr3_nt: TGTGCCAGCAGCTTAGATACTCTAGCGAGCGGGGAGCTGTTTTTT; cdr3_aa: CASSLDTLASGELFF
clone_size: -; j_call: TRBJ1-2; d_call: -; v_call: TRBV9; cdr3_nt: TGTGCCAGCAGCGTAGCGGGGAACTATGGCTACACCTTC; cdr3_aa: CASSVAGNYGYTF
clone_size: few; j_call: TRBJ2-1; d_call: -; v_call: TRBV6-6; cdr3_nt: TGTGCCAGCAGTACAGACATATACAATGAGCAGTTCTTC; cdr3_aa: CASSTDIYNEQFF
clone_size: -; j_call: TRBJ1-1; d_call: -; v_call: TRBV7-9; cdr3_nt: TGTGCCAGCAGCTTACAGGGGAACACTGAAGCTTTCTTT; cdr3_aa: CASSLQGNTEAFF
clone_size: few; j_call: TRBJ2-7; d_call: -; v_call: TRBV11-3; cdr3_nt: TGTGCCAGCAGCTCCTCCAGGGCAGGGGAGCAGTACTTC; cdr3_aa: CASSSSRAGEQYF
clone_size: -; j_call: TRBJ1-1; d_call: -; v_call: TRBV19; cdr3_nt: TGTGCCAGTAGTCCTAGGTGGAAGCTGAACACTGAAGCTTTCTTT; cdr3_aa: CASSPRWKLNTEAFF
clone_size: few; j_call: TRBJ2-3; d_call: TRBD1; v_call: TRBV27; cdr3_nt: TGTGCCAGCAGTCCCCAATCAGGGACAGGGGGCCCCACAGATACGCAGTATTTT; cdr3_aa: CASSPQSGTGGPTDTQYF
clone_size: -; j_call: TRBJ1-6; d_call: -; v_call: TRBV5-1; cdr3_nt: TGCGCCAGCACCCCGGCCGGGGGATATAATTCACCCCTCCACTTT; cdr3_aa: CASTPAGGYNSPLHF
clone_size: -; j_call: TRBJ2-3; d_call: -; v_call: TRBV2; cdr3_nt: TGTGCCAGCACGTTCACAGGAGATACGCAGTATTTT; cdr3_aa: CASTFTGDTQYF
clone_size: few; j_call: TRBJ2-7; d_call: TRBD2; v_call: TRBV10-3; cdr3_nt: TGTGCCATCAGTGAGGGACTAGCGGGGGCAACGCAGGGCTACGAGCAGTACTTC; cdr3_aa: CAISEGLAGATQGYEQYF
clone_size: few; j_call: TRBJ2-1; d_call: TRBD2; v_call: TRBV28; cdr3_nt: TGTGCCAGCAGTTTCCCACGAGCGGGAGGGCCCTCAAGCTCCTACAATGAGCAGTTCTTC; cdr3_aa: CASSFPRAGGPSSSYNEQFF
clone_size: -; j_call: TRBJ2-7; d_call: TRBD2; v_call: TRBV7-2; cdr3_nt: TGTGCCAGCAGCTTCTCTAGCGGGATGGGCTACGAGCAGTACTTC; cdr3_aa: CASSFSSGMGYEQYF
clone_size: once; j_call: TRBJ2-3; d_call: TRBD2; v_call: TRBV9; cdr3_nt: TGTGCCAGCAGCGCCCTCGCCACTAGCGGGTGGACAGATACGCAGTATTTT; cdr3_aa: CASSALATSGWTDTQYF
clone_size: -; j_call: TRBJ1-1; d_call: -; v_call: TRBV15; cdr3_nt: TGTGCCACCAGCAGAGACAGTGAAGCTTTCTTT; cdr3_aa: CATSRDSEAFF
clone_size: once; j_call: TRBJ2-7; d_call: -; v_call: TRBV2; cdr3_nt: TGTGCCAGCACCCCAACCAGGACTCAAGAGCAGTACTTC; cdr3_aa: CASTPTRTQEQYF
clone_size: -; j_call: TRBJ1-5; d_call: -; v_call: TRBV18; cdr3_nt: TGTGCCAGCTCCCGTCCGCCCGGGAATCAGCCCCAGCATTTT; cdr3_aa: CASSRPPGNQPQHF
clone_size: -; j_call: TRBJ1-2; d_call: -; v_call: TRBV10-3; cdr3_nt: TGTGCCATCAGTGTGCAGGGAGGTAACTATGGCTACACCTTC; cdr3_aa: CAISVQGGNYGYTF
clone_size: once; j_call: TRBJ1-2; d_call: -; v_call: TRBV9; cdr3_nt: TGTGCCAGCAGCGATACCTCGGGGAGACGGGGCTACACCTTC; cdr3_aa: CASSDTSGRRGYTF
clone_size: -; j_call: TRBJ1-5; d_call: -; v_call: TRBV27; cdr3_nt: TGTGCCAGCAGCCCAAGGGGCCAACAGTACTACCGGTACCAGCCCCAGCATTTT; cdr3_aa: CASSPRGQQYYRYQPQHF
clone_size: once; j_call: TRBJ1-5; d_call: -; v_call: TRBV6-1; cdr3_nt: TGTGCCAGCAGGATTAGGACATATAGCAATCAGCCCCAGCATTTT; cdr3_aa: CASRIRTYSNQPQHF
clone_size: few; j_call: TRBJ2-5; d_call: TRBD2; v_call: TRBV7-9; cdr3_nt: TGTGCCAGCAGCTCAAGCGGGACGTACCAAGAGACCCAGTACTTC; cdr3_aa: CASSSSGTYQETQYF
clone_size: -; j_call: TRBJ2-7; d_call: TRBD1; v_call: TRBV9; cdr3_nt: TGTGCCAGCAGCGGCTCCCGGGACAGTCCCTCGTACGAGCAGTACTTC; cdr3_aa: CASSGSRDSPSYEQYF
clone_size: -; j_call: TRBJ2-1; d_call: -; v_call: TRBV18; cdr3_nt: TGTGCCAGCTCACCAATCTTGGGACCGGTGTCGTTTGGGACACATGAGCAGTTCTTC; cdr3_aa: CASSPILGPVSFGTHEQFF
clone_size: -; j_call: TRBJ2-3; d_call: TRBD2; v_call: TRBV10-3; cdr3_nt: TGTGCCATGGGTAGCGGGGCCACAGATACGCAGTATTTT; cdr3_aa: CAMGSGATDTQYF
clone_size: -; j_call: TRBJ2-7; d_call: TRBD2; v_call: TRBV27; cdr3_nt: TGTGCCAGCAGTTTATCTGGCGGGGGGTGGTACGAGCAGTACTTC; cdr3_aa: CASSLSGGGWYEQYF
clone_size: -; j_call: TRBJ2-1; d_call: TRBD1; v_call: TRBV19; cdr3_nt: TGTGCCAGTAGTATATCAGGGGGCTCTTACAATGAGCAGTTCTTC; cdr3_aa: CASSISGGSYNEQFF
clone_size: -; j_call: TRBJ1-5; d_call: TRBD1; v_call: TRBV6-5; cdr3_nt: TGTGCCAGCAGGTCTACAGGGGATCAGCCCCAGCATTTT; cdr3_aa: CASRSTGDQPQHF
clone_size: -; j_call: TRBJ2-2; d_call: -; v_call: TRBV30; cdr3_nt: TGTGCCTGGAGTGTTCGGGGGGCTGGAACCGGGGAGCTGTCTTTT; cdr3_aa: CAWSVRGAGTGELSF
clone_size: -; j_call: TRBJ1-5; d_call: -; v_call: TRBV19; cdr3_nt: TGTGCCAGTAGTATGGAGGGCCCACAGGTTAGCAATCAGCCCCAGCATTTT; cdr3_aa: CASSMEGPQVSNQPQHF
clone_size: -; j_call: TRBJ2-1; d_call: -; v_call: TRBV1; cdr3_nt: TGCACCAGCAGCCATAGGTGGGACAGTGGACTAGCGGGAGGGCCTGGCGATGAGCAGTTCTTC; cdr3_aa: CTSSHRWDSGLAGGPGDEQFF
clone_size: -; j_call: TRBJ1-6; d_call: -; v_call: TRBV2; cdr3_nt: TGTGCCAGCAGTGTCACAGGCAATTCACCCCTCCACTTT; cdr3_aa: CASSVTGNSPLHF
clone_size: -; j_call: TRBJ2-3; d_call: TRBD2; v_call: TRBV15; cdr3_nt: TGTGCCACCAGCAGAGATCCAGCGGGGTCGGCAGATACGCAGTATTTT; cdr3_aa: CATSRDPAGSADTQYF
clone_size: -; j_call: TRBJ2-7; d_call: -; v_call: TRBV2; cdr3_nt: TGTGCCAGCCTTCTACAGGGTTTGGGCTACGAGCAGTACTTC; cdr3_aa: CASLLQGLGYEQYF
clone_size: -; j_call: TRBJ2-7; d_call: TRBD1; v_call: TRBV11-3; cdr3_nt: TGTGCCAGCAGCCGTAACAGGGGGTCCCGCTACGAGCAGTACTTC; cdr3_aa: CASSRNRGSRYEQYF
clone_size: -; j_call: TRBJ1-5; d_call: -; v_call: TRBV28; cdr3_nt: TGTGCCAGCAGCTTAAGTAGACTTTTTAATAGCAATCAGCCCCAGCATTTT; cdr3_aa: CASSLSRLFNSNQPQHF
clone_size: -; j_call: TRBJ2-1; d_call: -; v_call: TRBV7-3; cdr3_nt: TGTGCCAGCAGCTTCTCAGCGAGCGGCCACAATGAGCAGTTCTTC; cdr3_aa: CASSFSASGHNEQFF
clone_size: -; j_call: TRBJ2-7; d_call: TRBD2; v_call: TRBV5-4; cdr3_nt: TGTGCCAGCAGCCCCAGCGGGGGGGCCTACGAGCAGTACTTC; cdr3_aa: CASSPSGGAYEQYF
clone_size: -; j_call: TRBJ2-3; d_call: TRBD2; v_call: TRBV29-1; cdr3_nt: TGCAGCATCAAGGGACTAGCGGGAGATGGGGATACGCAGTATTTT; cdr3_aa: CSIKGLAGDGDTQYF
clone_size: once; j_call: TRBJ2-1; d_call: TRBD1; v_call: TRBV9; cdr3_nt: TGTGCCAGCAGCTCTTACAGGGGGAAGTTCTTC; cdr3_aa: CASSSYRGKFF
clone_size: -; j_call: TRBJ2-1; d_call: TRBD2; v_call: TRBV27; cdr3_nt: TGTGCCAGCAGTTTAACTAGCGGTTACAATGAGCAGTTCTTC; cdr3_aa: CASSLTSGYNEQFF